The sequence of this TCR beta chain was determined in a study of blood T cell repertoires in COVID-19. Participant age was roughly 18 to 100 years, and participants resided in roughly 25 US areas. Clones were sequenced by immunoSEQ multiplex PCR, and TCRdb holds only the in-frame ones, with some missing. This sample has 250,000 or so clones, with about 89% found just once. CDR3 length equals 13 residues. Trimming cost V 0 bases and J 4 bases, with 4 bases left between them. The germline CDR1 and CDR2 sequences are SGHNT and YYREEE (reference sequence). This TCR came from a woman between 18 and 29 years old who had recovered from COVID-19. The chain combines TRBV5-4 with TRBJ1-4; D unresolved. Material: PBMCs or T cells enriched from blood (not recorded which). Here the CDR3 DNA reads TGTGCCAGCAGCTTGGATTATAATGAAAAACTGTTTTTT. This sequence encodes CASSLDYNEKLFF. The whole variable domain, filled in from reference TRBV5-4 and TRBJ1-4, reads ETGVTQSPTHLIKTRGQQVTLRCSSQSGHNTVSWYQQALGQGPQFIFQYYREEENGRGNFPPRFSGLQFPNYSSELNVNALELDDSALYLCASSLDYNEKLFFGSGTQLSVL.